The text below deals with one TCR beta chain. Its antigen is not identified. Reverse transcription of all isolated RNA meant that expressed TCRB transcripts were sequenced. Profiling relied on immunoSEQ multiplex PCR, and the TCRdb table lists in-frame clones only, not all of them. The table records over 120,000 clones, approximately 13% of them present only once. The CDR3 length is 17 residues. V shed 4 bases and J 1 base; nucleotides not matched to a gene: 12. Germline CDR1 reads MGHRA; CDR2 reads YSYEKL. This entry comes from a study of beta chain features in type 1 diabetes. The wider study: All samples yielded 100 million to 140 million examined sorted cells. Overall study findings and caveats: For type 1 diabetes patients, VDJ junctions showed fewer insertions and more deletions. Moderately but significantly shorter TCRB CDR3s were found in Type 1 diabetes patients in all four CD4+ subsets. Equally in patients and controls, shorter templates might have been favored by PCR.

Cell sorting via CD45RO/CCR7/CD25/CD127/CD95/CD27 was performed to obtain CD4+ naive, central memory, regulatory and stem cell-like memory cells. V usage is TRBV4-1 and J usage is TRBJ1-2; 7 nucleotides line up with TRBD1. Input material: central memory CD4+ T cells from blood. The sequence was collected from a man aged 18 to 29 with type 1 diabetes. This chain's CDR3 is CASSPKEGAANNYGYTF. The CDR3 coding sequence is TGCGCCAGCAGCCCCAAGGAGGGGGCGGCTAATAACTATGGCTACACCTTC.